Listed below are T cell receptor beta chains from one sample, sequenced in a study of post-analysis software for immune sequencing data. MiXCR, run by TCRdb on the PCR reads, gives a single entry per CDR3 protein. This table has roughly 650,000 distinct CDR3 sequences, around 60% appearing once. Sequencing was performed on blood. These receptors were collected from a girl aged 2 to 9 with multiple sclerosis. Both conserved end residues are part of each CDR3. Each record gives: V gene, J gene, D gene, clone size, CDR3 protein, CDR3 DNA. The D gene is left open where the match is weak. Some rows mark clone size as missing; the rest say once, few, many or name a class of expanded clone.

v_call: TRBV6-5
j_call: TRBJ1-2
d_call: TRBD1
clone_size: NA
cdr3_aa: CASSYERTGTYGYTF
cdr3_nt: TGTGCCAGCAGTTACGAGAGGACAGGGACCTATGGCTACACCTTC

v_call: TRBV5-1
j_call: TRBJ2-1
d_call: NA
clone_size: once
cdr3_aa: CASTVQFQETQFF
cdr3_nt: TGCGCCAGCACCGTACAGTTTCAAGAGACCCAGTTCTTC

v_call: TRBV5-1
j_call: TRBJ2-3
d_call: NA
clone_size: NA
cdr3_aa: CASSFGQGTSTDTQYF
cdr3_nt: TGCGCCAGCAGCTTTGGGCAGGGGACGAGCACAGATACGCAGTATTTT

v_call: TRBV4-3
j_call: TRBJ2-5
d_call: NA
clone_size: few
cdr3_aa: CASSQGQLGGETQYF
cdr3_nt: TGCGCCAGCAGCCAAGGCCAATTGGGGGGAGAGACCCAGTACTTC

v_call: TRBV9
j_call: TRBJ1-4
d_call: NA
clone_size: NA
cdr3_aa: CASSPPGEGANEKLFF
cdr3_nt: TGTGCCAGCAGCCCCCCCGGTGAGGGGGCTAATGAAAAACTGTTTTTT

v_call: TRBV20-1
j_call: TRBJ2-5
d_call: TRBD2
clone_size: NA
cdr3_aa: CSASGSGRARETQYF
cdr3_nt: TGCAGTGCTAGCGGTAGCGGGAGGGCCCGAGAGACCCAGTACTTC

v_call: TRBV20-1
j_call: TRBJ2-7
d_call: NA
clone_size: few
cdr3_aa: CSASPGQRYEQYF
cdr3_nt: TGCAGTGCTTCACCGGGACAACGCTACGAGCAGTACTTC

v_call: TRBV6-1
j_call: TRBJ2-3
d_call: TRBD2
clone_size: NA
cdr3_aa: CASSATSGGYTDTQYF
cdr3_nt: TGTGCCAGCAGCGCGACTAGCGGGGGGTACACAGATACGCAGTATTTT

v_call: TRBV12-3/TRBV12-4
j_call: TRBJ2-3
d_call: TRBD2
clone_size: NA
cdr3_aa: CTSSLGTSGGTDTQYF
cdr3_nt: TGTACCAGCAGTTTAGGGACTAGCGGGGGCACAGATACGCAGTATTTT

v_call: TRBV29-1
j_call: TRBJ2-2
d_call: NA
clone_size: NA
cdr3_aa: CSVQASGELFF
cdr3_nt: TGCAGCGTTCAGGCGTCCGGGGAGCTGTTTTTT

v_call: TRBV4-2
j_call: TRBJ2-3
d_call: TRBD2
clone_size: NA
cdr3_aa: CASRAGLAGSSTDTQYF
cdr3_nt: TGTGCCAGTAGAGCCGGACTAGCCGGCTCTAGCACAGATACGCAGTATTTT

v_call: TRBV7-2
j_call: TRBJ2-5
d_call: NA
clone_size: NA
cdr3_aa: CASSLDEGWKVETQYF
cdr3_nt: TGTGCCAGCAGCTTAGACGAGGGGTGGAAGGTGGAGACCCAGTACTTC

v_call: TRBV18
j_call: TRBJ2-5
d_call: TRBD1
clone_size: NA
cdr3_aa: CASSLGQGRTQYF
cdr3_nt: TGTGCCAGCTCACTCGGACAGGGTCGGACCCAGTACTTC

v_call: TRBV6-2/TRBV6-3
j_call: TRBJ2-4
d_call: NA
clone_size: few
cdr3_aa: CASLQWTGRREQYF
cdr3_nt: TGTGCCAGTCTCCAATGGACAGGGCGGCGGGAGCAGTACTTC

v_call: TRBV27
j_call: TRBJ1-2
d_call: NA
clone_size: few
cdr3_aa: CASSLSGVDGYTF
cdr3_nt: TGTGCCAGCAGTTTATCAGGGGTGGATGGCTACACCTTC

v_call: TRBV11-2
j_call: TRBJ2-5
d_call: NA
clone_size: NA
cdr3_aa: CASSLGAGGNQETQYF
cdr3_nt: TGTGCCAGCAGCTTAGGCGCGGGCGGGAACCAAGAGACCCAGTACTTC

v_call: TRBV6-5
j_call: TRBJ1-2
d_call: TRBD1
clone_size: NA
cdr3_aa: CASSYRGQGAYGYTF
cdr3_nt: TGTGCCAGCAGTTACCGTGGACAGGGGGCCTATGGCTACACCTTC

v_call: TRBV29-1
j_call: TRBJ2-4
d_call: NA
clone_size: NA
cdr3_aa: CSVGIGDRDIQYF
cdr3_nt: TGCAGCGTTGGGATAGGGGATCGGGACATTCAGTACTTC

v_call: TRBV20-1
j_call: TRBJ2-7
d_call: NA
clone_size: once
cdr3_aa: CSAREVNEQYF
cdr3_nt: TGCAGTGCTAGAGAGGTGAACGAGCAGTACTTC

v_call: TRBV20-1
j_call: TRBJ1-5
d_call: TRBD1
clone_size: NA
cdr3_aa: CSATTGGSDQPQHF
cdr3_nt: TGCAGTGCGACGACAGGGGGCTCAGATCAGCCCCAGCATTTT

v_call: TRBV3-1
j_call: TRBJ2-5
d_call: NA
clone_size: NA
cdr3_aa: CASGPTLGETQYF
cdr3_nt: TGTGCCAGCGGTCCAACTCTGGGAGAGACCCAGTACTTC

v_call: TRBV7-9
j_call: TRBJ2-7
d_call: NA
clone_size: NA
cdr3_aa: CAISDSGQYF
cdr3_nt: TGTGCCATCTCGGACTCCGGGCAGTACTTC

v_call: TRBV6-6
j_call: TRBJ2-5
d_call: NA
clone_size: NA
cdr3_aa: CASGEVGETQYF
cdr3_nt: TGTGCCAGCGGGGAGGTAGGCGAGACCCAGTACTTC

v_call: TRBV14
j_call: TRBJ2-7
d_call: NA
clone_size: NA
cdr3_aa: CAKKTRNYEQYF
cdr3_nt: TGTGCCAAAAAGACGAGAAACTACGAGCAGTACTTC

v_call: TRBV12-3/TRBV12-4
j_call: TRBJ2-1
d_call: TRBD2
clone_size: few
cdr3_aa: CASIRDLPREGEQFF
cdr3_nt: TGTGCCAGCATCCGGGATCTTCCTCGGGAGGGTGAGCAGTTCTTC

v_call: TRBV15
j_call: TRBJ1-1
d_call: NA
clone_size: few
cdr3_aa: CATSRAGQEAFF
cdr3_nt: TGTGCCACCAGCAGAGCGGGACAAGAAGCTTTCTTT

v_call: TRBV5-1
j_call: TRBJ2-7
d_call: TRBD2
clone_size: NA
cdr3_aa: CASSLVDSGSLYEQYF
cdr3_nt: TGCGCCAGCAGCTTGGTAGACAGCGGGAGTCTCTACGAGCAGTACTTC

v_call: TRBV5-1
j_call: TRBJ1-2
d_call: NA
clone_size: once
cdr3_aa: CASSPAATPFYGYTF
cdr3_nt: TGCGCCAGCAGCCCTGCGGCGACCCCCTTCTATGGCTACACCTTC

v_call: TRBV20-1
j_call: TRBJ2-5
d_call: TRBD2
clone_size: NA
cdr3_aa: CSAQTSGEQETQYF
cdr3_nt: TGCAGTGCCCAAACTAGCGGGGAACAAGAGACCCAGTACTTC

v_call: TRBV5-1
j_call: TRBJ1-2
d_call: NA
clone_size: NA
cdr3_aa: CASSSAGMDYGYTF
cdr3_nt: TGCGCCAGCAGCTCAGCGGGCATGGACTATGGCTACACCTTC

v_call: TRBV7-3
j_call: TRBJ2-3
d_call: NA
clone_size: NA
cdr3_aa: CASGKGSTDTQYF
cdr3_nt: TGTGCCAGCGGCAAGGGAAGCACAGATACGCAGTATTTT

v_call: TRBV24-1
j_call: TRBJ2-7
d_call: TRBD2
clone_size: NA
cdr3_aa: CATSEASGSSYNEQYF
cdr3_nt: TGTGCCACCAGTGAAGCTAGCGGGAGCTCCTACAATGAGCAGTACTTC

v_call: TRBV29-1
j_call: TRBJ2-7
d_call: TRBD2
clone_size: once
cdr3_aa: CSVGNPSGYYYEQYF
cdr3_nt: TGCAGCGTTGGCAACCCTAGCGGTTATTACTACGAGCAGTACTTC

v_call: TRBV24-1
j_call: TRBJ2-5
d_call: NA
clone_size: NA
cdr3_aa: CATSPTRAPGETQYF
cdr3_nt: TGTGCCACCAGTCCCACGAGGGCCCCGGGGGAGACCCAGTACTTC

v_call: TRBV6-1
j_call: TRBJ2-5
d_call: NA
clone_size: few
cdr3_aa: CASSRGGNQETQYF
cdr3_nt: TGTGCCAGCAGTCGAGGGGGAAACCAAGAGACCCAGTACTTC

v_call: TRBV21-1
j_call: TRBJ2-1
d_call: NA
clone_size: NA
cdr3_aa: CASSKEQGRDNEQFF
cdr3_nt: TGTGCCAGCAGCAAAGAACAGGGTAGGGACAATGAGCAGTTCTTC

v_call: TRBV4-1
j_call: TRBJ1-2
d_call: NA
clone_size: few
cdr3_aa: CASSLTGGIGGYTF
cdr3_nt: TGCGCCAGCAGCCTAACCGGGGGGATTGGTGGTTACACCTTC

v_call: TRBV12-3/TRBV12-4
j_call: TRBJ2-1
d_call: NA
clone_size: NA
cdr3_aa: CASMLGGAGNEQFF
cdr3_nt: TGTGCCAGCATGTTGGGGGGGGCGGGCAATGAGCAGTTCTTC

v_call: TRBV29-1
j_call: TRBJ2-7
d_call: NA
clone_size: NA
cdr3_aa: CSVEDPGALYEQYF
cdr3_nt: TGCAGCGTTGAAGACCCAGGGGCCCTCTACGAGCAGTACTTC

v_call: TRBV5-6
j_call: TRBJ2-3
d_call: TRBD2
clone_size: NA
cdr3_aa: CASSLTGGRQDTQYF
cdr3_nt: TGTGCCAGCAGCTTAACGGGCGGGAGACAAGATACGCAGTATTTT